These 19 T cell receptor beta chains share one sample of origin, sequenced in a study of spatial heterogeneity in lung cancer. Regarding the study as a whole: One measure, the expanded intratumoral alpha and beta TCR count, tracked tumor mutation counts.

Their antigen targets remain unknown. Described time point: sample taken at primary tumor resection. TCRdb re-called the 5' RACE reads through MiXCR, storing one row per CDR3 protein. The sample yields 12,000 to 15,000 distinct CDR3 sequences, approximately 4.5% seen once. Sequencing used lung tumor tissue, obtained at surgery. These receptors originate from a female donor with early-stage non-small cell lung cancer.

A word on this clonotype: This beta chain turned up in a library designed for alpha chains; as an off-target read, its abundance says little. V and J are TRBV3-1 and TRBJ2-3; D may be TRBD2 (5 bases). Germline loops: CDR1 LGHDT, CDR2 YNNKEL (reference sequence). V was clipped by 4 bases and J by 1 base, with 9 bases between them. This CDR3 is 14 amino acids long. The CDR3 sequence is CASSPTAGTDTQYF. The CDR3 nucleotides read TGTGCCAGCAGCCCTACAGCGGGCACAGATACGCAGTATTTT.

In its sample, this clonotype ranks as medium-sized. This beta chain turned up in a library designed for alpha chains; as an off-target read, its abundance says little. The CDR3 region is CASSRVRGADEQYF. The CDR3 DNA follows: TGTGCCAGCAGTCGTGTTCGGGGGGCGGACGAGCAGTACTTC. V gene TRBV27 combines with J gene TRBJ2-7, with TRBD2 as a possible D gene (7 bases). Germline CDR1 reads MNHEY; CDR2 reads SMNVEV (reference sequence). This CDR3 is built from 14 residues. With 5 bases removed from V and 5 bases from J, the gap between germline ends came to 16 bases.

This clonotype appeared many times. For a library built for alpha chains, this beta chain is a stray read; little rests on its size. The V gene is TRBV6-2 or TRBV6-3, the J gene TRBJ2-7; 9 positions match TRBD1. From germline, CDR1 is MNHEY and CDR2 SVGEGT. There are 15 residues in the CDR3. The V and J ends lost 2 bases and 2 bases, in that order; junction bases with no gene match: 4. The CDR3 nucleotides are TGTGCCAGCAGTTACGGGGACAGGGAGGCCTACGAGCAGTACTTC. Its translation is CASSYGDREAYEQYF.

This clonotype was seen ten or more times. This beta chain lies outside the target of a library built for alpha chains; its clone size means little. CDR3 in DNA: TGCGCCAGCAGCCAAGTCACGCGGGGCGAAGCTTTCTTT. Amino acids: CASSQVTRGEAFF. The rearrangement links TRBV4-3 to TRBJ1-1, with a weak D call TRBD1 (5 bases). The CDR3 is made up of 13 amino acids. Germline values: CDR1 LGHNA, CDR2 YSLEER. The V end lost 1 base, the J end lost 8 bases, and 11 bases lay between the germline ends.

To note about this clonotype: With the library built for alpha chains, this beta chain is off target and its frequency is not meaningful. The genes are TRBV4-1 and TRBJ1-4; D is uncertain. The CDR3 is made up of 15 amino acids. The V end was cut by 0 bases, the J end by 5 bases, with 10 bases between. CDR1 and CDR2 from the germline V gene are MGHRA and YSYEKL. The chain's CDR3 is CASSQETTDNEKLFF. DNA of the CDR3: TGCGCCAGCAGCCAAGAGACAACAGACAATGAAAAACTGTTTTTT.

This clonotype is medium-sized in the sample. The library was designed around alpha chains, so this beta chain is a stray read whose abundance carries little weight. This sequence joins TRBV15 and TRBJ2-7; the D gene is possibly TRBD1 (6 bases). CDR3 length equals 16 residues. The V end was cut by 0 bases, the J end by 2 bases, with 14 bases between. Germline values: CDR1 LNHNV, CDR2 YYDKDF (reference sequence). CDR3 residues: CATSRDQTGTTYEQYF. The CDR3 DNA follows: TGTGCCACCAGCAGAGATCAAACAGGGACGACCTACGAGCAGTACTTC.

This clonotype has at least ten counts. This beta chain is a stray read from a library made for alpha chains; its abundance is not meaningful. CDR3 bases: TGTGCCAGCAGTTTATTTCTAGTGGGTAGCACAGATACGCAGTATTTT. It encodes CASSLFLVGSTDTQYF. The chain couples TRBV27 to TRBJ2-3; D remains ambiguous. The CDR3 is 16 residues long. The V gene lost 1 base and the J gene lost 0 bases, with 11 bases spanning the gap. Germline V gene data show CDR1 as MNHEY and CDR2 as SMNVEV (reference sequence).

By share of the sample, this clonotype is medium-sized. This beta chain lies outside the target of a library built for alpha chains; its clone size means little. The CDR3 loop reads CSVRQDTGELFF. For the CDR3, the DNA is TGCAGCGTTCGTCAGGACACCGGGGAGCTGTTTTTT. J is TRBJ2-2 and V is TRBV29-1; D not certain. The CDR3 spans 12 residues. Trimming left V 5 bases short and J 3 bases short, with 7 bases between. Germline lookup yields CDR1 SQVTM and CDR2 ANQGSEA.

As to this clonotype: Since the library was made to target alpha chains, this beta chain is a stray read and its abundance is not meaningful. This chain connects TRBV2 to TRBJ2-1, with D hard to call. CDR3 length equals 11 residues. Trimming removed 9 bases at V and 5 bases at J, with 8 bases between. CDR1 and CDR2 from the germline V gene are SNHLY and FYNNEI. The CDR3 DNA is TGTGCCAGTCACTACGACAATGAGCAGTTCTTC. It is translated as CASHYDNEQFF.

Relative to its sample, this clonotype is medium-sized. This beta chain is an unintended read in a library built for alpha chains; its size means little. This chain uses TRBV19 with TRBJ2-7; D uncertain. The germline gives CDR1 LNHDA, CDR2 SQIVND (reference sequence). Trimming stripped 3 bases from V and 1 base from J, with 7 bases between. CDR3 length equals 13 residues. This CDR3 is CASSITVSYEQYF. CDR3 DNA: TGTGCCAGTAGTATCACAGTTTCCTACGAGCAGTACTTC.

As for this clonotype: The library was built for alpha chains, so this beta chain is an off-target read and its size means little. This chain uses TRBV7-8 with TRBJ1-5, with D possibly being TRBD1 (5 bases). V shed 5 bases and J shed 2 bases, with 13 bases lying between them. Germline V lookup: CDR1 SGHVS, CDR2 FQNEAQ. The CDR3 length is 15 residues. CDR3 nucleotides: TGTGCCAGCAGCGAACGGGAACAGGGCAATCAGCCCCAGCATTTT. It yields the protein CASSEREQGNQPQHF. Based on the CDR3 plus reference TRBV7-8 and TRBJ1-5, the full variable domain is GAGVSQSPRYKVAKRGQDVALRCDPISGHVSLFWYQQALGQGPEFLTYFQNEAQLDKSGLPSDRFFAERPEGSVSTLKIQRTQQEDSAVYLCASSEREQGNQPQHFGDGTRLSIL.

This clonotype has at least ten counts. This beta chain is a stray read from a library made for alpha chains; its abundance is not meaningful. The rearrangement uses TRBV6-1 and TRBJ2-7, with D perhaps matching TRBD1 (6 bases). Germline V gene lookup returns CDR1 MNHNS and CDR2 SASEGT. V dropped 9 bases and J dropped 0 bases, with 12 bases sitting between them. This CDR3 has 13 residues. DNA of the CDR3: TGTGCCAGTACAGGGATTTTCTCCTACGAGCAGTACTTC. Its protein is CASTGIFSYEQYF.

This clonotype was found a few times. This beta chain is a stray sequence in a library constructed for alpha chains; its clone size is not meaningful. The chain employs TRBV6-1 and TRBJ2-6; D uncertain. The CDR3 totals 15 residues. V was pared by 1 base and J by 0 bases, with 4 bases between. Looked up from germline, CDR1 is MNHNS and CDR2 is SASEGT. The CDR3, as DNA: TGTGCCAGCAGTGAAGACAACTCTGGGGCCAACGTCCTGACTTTC. The encoded protein is CASSEDNSGANVLTF.

This clonotype was recorded at least ten times. Because the library targeted alpha chains, this beta chain is an off-target read whose size means little. The V gene is TRBV27, the J gene TRBJ2-5; TRBD1 is a possible D gene (6 bases). The germline V gene has CDR1 MNHEY and CDR2 SMNVEV (reference sequence). This CDR3 is 14 amino acids long. Trimming pared 4 bases from V and 5 bases from J, leaving 14 bases between. The CDR3 bases are TGTGCCAGCAGTTCACAGGGTACGGGGGAGACCCAGTACTTC. Translated, it gives CASSSQGTGETQYF.

Note on this clonotype: A library made for alpha chains picked up this beta chain off target, so its size means little. V gene TRBV6-6 combines with J gene TRBJ1-6, with a tentative D call TRBD1 (5 bases). Trimming cost V 5 bases and J 3 bases, with 8 bases left between them. CDR1 MNHNY and CDR2 SVGAGI come from the germline V gene (reference sequence). The CDR3 consists of 14 residues. The CDR3 sequence: CASSPTDYNSPLHF. The CDR3 region has the DNA TGTGCCAGCAGTCCGACAGACTATAATTCACCCCTCCACTTT.

Ten or more counts support this clonotype. This beta chain turned up in a library designed for alpha chains; as an off-target read, its abundance says little. The chain has TRBV6-2 or TRBV6-3 and TRBJ1-5; possible D gene TRBD1, 6 bases. The V end lost 6 bases, the J end lost 6 bases, and 15 bases lay between the germline ends. The V gene's germline CDR1 is MNHEY and CDR2 SVGEGT. The CDR3 extends over 14 amino acids. The CDR3 nucleotides read TGTGCCAGCAGAAACAGGGCCCGAATTCAGCCCCAGCATTTT. Its translation: CASRNRARIQPQHF.

This clonotype was detected ten times or more. A library made for alpha chains picked up this beta chain off target, so its size means little. The rearrangement links TRBV6-1 to TRBJ2-3; TRBD1 aligns across 8 bases. Trimming at V came to 4 bases and at J to 4 bases, leaving 4 bases not matched to a gene. Germline V gene sequence: CDR1 MNHNS, CDR2 SASEGT. CDR3 length: 14 amino acids. The CDR3 loop reads CASSGGQVPDTQYF. The CDR3 DNA sequence: TGTGCCAGCAGTGGGGGACAGGTACCAGATACGCAGTATTTT.

Note on this clonotype: Since the library was made to target alpha chains, this beta chain is a stray read and its abundance is not meaningful. This sequence joins TRBV3-1 and TRBJ1-1, with TRBD1 as a possible D gene (6 bases). Deletions cut 0 bases from V and 11 bases from J, with 10 bases between. This CDR3 is built from 12 residues. Looked up from germline, CDR1 is LGHDT and CDR2 is YNNKEL (reference sequence). For the CDR3, the DNA is TGTGCCAGCAGCCAAGACAACAGGGAGGCTTTCTTT. Translated, it gives CASSQDNREAFF. The variable domain in full, with the rest retrieved from reference TRBV3-1 and TRBJ1-1, is DTAVSQTPKYLVTQMGNDKSIKCEQNLGHDTMYWYKQDSKKFLKIMFSYNNKELIINETVPNRFSPKSPDKAHLNLHINSLELGDSAVYFCASSQDNREAFFGQGTRLTVV.

This clonotype came up many times. Because this beta chain is a stray read in a library intended to capture alpha chains, its abundance should not be given much weight. For the CDR3, the DNA is TGTGCCAGCAGTTTATGGGAACAGGGTCCTCAGCCCCAGCATTTT. Translating gives CASSLWEQGPQPQHF. The gene calls are TRBV28 and TRBJ1-5; tentatively, D is TRBD1 (6 bases). V lost 0 bases and J lost 6, with 12 bases in between. The CDR3 consists of 15 residues. CDR1 and CDR2 from the germline V gene are MDHEN and SYDVKM.